Below, 30 T cell receptor beta chains from the same sample are listed, as sequenced in a study of graft-versus-host responses after intestinal transplantation. These receptors' targets are unknown. Clones were sequenced by immunoSEQ multiplex PCR, and TCRdb holds only the in-frame ones, with some missing. The sample has about 94,000 clones; roughly 90% are singletons. The sequenced sample was unstimulated CD8+ T cells sorted from spleen or lymph node cells, obtained before intestinal transplant. The receptors shown here come from a human donor who received an intestinal transplant.

The chain is built from TRBV16 and TRBJ2-3, with TRBD2 matching 11 bases. Germline V gene sequence: CDR1 KGHSY, CDR2 FQNENV. The CDR3 has 16 residues. With V trimmed by 1 base and J by 3 bases, 3 bases remained unmatched. The CDR3, as DNA: TGTGCCAGCAGCCAATTGCTAGCGGGAGGAACAGATACGCAGTATTTT. Its translation is CASSQLLAGGTDTQYF.

The chain combines TRBV7-9 with TRBJ1-2; D not certain. The CDR3 is 16 residues long. V gave up 4 bases and J gave up 5 bases, with 20 bases separating them. Germline CDR1 reads SEHNR; CDR2 reads FQNEAQ (reference sequence). CDR3 in DNA: TGTGCCAGCAGCTCCAATGACGGCTCCTTGAGGTATGGCTACACCTTC. This translates into CASSSNDGSLRYGYTF.

This chain uses TRBV27 with TRBJ1-5; D is possibly TRBD1 (6 bases). Germline V gene sequence: CDR1 MNHEY, CDR2 SMNVEV (reference sequence). This CDR3 is built from 13 residues. V shed 6 bases and J shed 1 base, with 7 bases lying between them. DNA of the CDR3: TGTGCCAGCAGGCAGGGGAGCAATCAGCCCCAGCATTTT. Translation: CASRQGSNQPQHF.

Notes on this clone: Other nucleotide sequences in the sample specify the same CDR3. The genes are TRBV19 and TRBJ2-7; D call uncertain. The CDR3 runs to 13 residues. Trimming removed 3 bases at V and 3 bases at J, with 9 bases between. Per the germline V gene, CDR1 is LNHDA and CDR2 is SQIVND (reference sequence). The CDR3 spells CASSIGPGYEQYF. CDR3 sequence (DNA): TGTGCCAGTAGTATTGGGCCCGGCTACGAGCAGTACTTC.

The V and J genes are TRBV7-9 and TRBJ1-4, with TRBD1 as a possible D gene (6 bases). CDR1 and CDR2 (germline): SEHNR, FQNEAQ (reference sequence). V lost 2 bases, J lost 8 bases, and 15 bases lay in between. The CDR3 has 15 amino acids. The CDR3 nucleotides read TGTGCCAGCAGCTTAAACGGGGCAGGGGACGAAAAACTGTTTTTT. It is translated as CASSLNGAGDEKLFF.

V and J are TRBV18 and TRBJ2-7; possible D gene TRBD1, 6 bases. This CDR3 contains 16 residues. V gave up 2 bases and J gave up 3 bases, with 17 bases separating them. CDR1 and CDR2 from the germline V gene are KGHSH and LQKENI. This chain's CDR3 is CASSPASTGLFYEQYF. In nucleotides, the CDR3 is TGTGCCAGCTCACCAGCCTCGACAGGTCTTTTCTACGAGCAGTACTTC.

V and J are TRBV6-1 and TRBJ1-1; TRBD1 matches 7 bases. The J segment lost 4 bases and the V segment lost 6 bases, leaving 8 bases of the junction unmatched. The CDR3 covers 14 residues. CDR1 and CDR2 from the germline V gene are MNHNS and SASEGT. CDR3 sequence: CASRPTGIRTEAFF. CDR3 nucleotides: TGTGCCAGCAGACCGACAGGGATCCGCACTGAAGCTTTCTTT.

The chain links TRBV19 to TRBJ2-2; D gene uncertain. This CDR3 is built from 12 residues. V lost 7 bases and J 1 base, leaving 4 bases between the germline ends. Germline V gene sequence: CDR1 LNHDA, CDR2 SQIVND (reference sequence). Written as DNA, the CDR3 is TGTGCCAGTATAGAGAACACCGGGGAGCTGTTTTTT. It specifies CASIENTGELFF.

The V call is TRBV14, the J call TRBJ1-3; D gene unclear. The germline V gene has CDR1 SGHDN and CDR2 FVKESK. This CDR3 is built from 16 residues. Trimming removed 1 base from V and 2 bases from J, with 12 bases in between. This CDR3 reads CASSQGEMVAGNTIYF. CDR3 in DNA: TGTGCCAGCAGCCAAGGGGAGATGGTCGCTGGAAACACCATATATTTT.

This CDR3 reads CASSPSGPPYNEQFF. The CDR3 DNA sequence: TGTGCCAGCAGTCCCAGCGGGCCTCCCTACAATGAGCAGTTCTTC. This sequence joins TRBV6-5 and TRBJ2-1; tentatively, D is TRBD2 (6 bases). Deletions cut 5 bases from V and 2 bases from J, with 13 bases between. From germline, CDR1 is MNHEY and CDR2 SVGAGI. The CDR3 runs 15 residues.

The chain employs TRBV2 and TRBJ1-2; D remains ambiguous. The V gene lost 2 bases and the J gene lost 0 bases, with 4 bases spanning the gap. CDR3 length equals 13 residues. Germline CDR1 and CDR2: SNHLY and FYNNEI. This chain's CDR3 is CASSETANYGYTF. DNA of the CDR3: TGTGCCAGCAGTGAAACAGCTAACTATGGCTACACCTTC.

The rearrangement uses TRBV19 and TRBJ1-4; 7 bases are a match to TRBD1. J was trimmed by 5 bases and V by 2 bases; bases with no gene match: 5. This CDR3 spans 15 amino acids. Germline values: CDR1 LNHDA, CDR2 SQIVND (reference sequence). In DNA, the CDR3 is TGTGCCAGTAGTATAACGGGACAGAACAATGAAAAACTGTTTTTT. This sequence encodes CASSITGQNNEKLFF. Based on the CDR3 plus reference TRBV19 and TRBJ1-4, the full variable domain is DGGITQSPKYLFRKEGQNVTLSCEQNLNHDAMYWYRQDPGQGLRLIYYSQIVNDFQKGDIAEGYSVSREKKESFPLTVTSAQKNPTAFYLCASSITGQNNEKLFFGSGTQLSVL.

The chain is built from TRBV5-1 and TRBJ2-3; 7 bases match TRBD1. V lost 1 base and J lost 3; bases outside the gene matches: 11. The CDR3 has 17 amino acids. CDR1 and CDR2 (germline): SGHRS, YFSETQ. The CDR3 DNA reads as TGCGCCAGCAGCTTGTACTCGACAGGGACGGGAACAGATACGCAGTATTTT. Translating gives CASSLYSTGTGTDTQYF.

This clone was detected only once. This chain connects TRBV16 to TRBJ2-7, with D possibly TRBD1 on 5 matching bases. This CDR3 spans 14 amino acids. V gave up 1 base and J gave up 5 bases, with 12 bases separating them. Germline CDR1 is KGHSY and CDR2 is FQNENV. In nucleotides, the CDR3 is TGTGCCAGCAGCCAATGGGGTGGGGCAGACGAGCAGTACTTC. This sequence encodes CASSQWGGADEQYF.

CDR3 protein: CASSPRTGGTGELFF. The CDR3, as DNA: TGTGCCAGCAGTCCCCGGACGGGAGGAACCGGGGAGCTGTTTTTT. The V gene is TRBV27, the J gene TRBJ2-2, with 7 bases that match TRBD2. The CDR3 is made up of 15 amino acids. The germline gives CDR1 MNHEY, CDR2 SMNVEV (reference sequence). V was clipped by 5 bases and J by 5 bases; unmatched bases: 8.

The chain is built from TRBV11-2 and TRBJ2-7, with TRBD1 matching 9 bases. The V segment lost 5 bases and the J segment 2 bases; nucleotides outside the gene matches: 19. CDR3 length equals 19 residues. CDR1 is SGHAT, CDR2 FQNNGV, per germline. The CDR3 spells CASSRTNRGPRRRPYEQYF. The CDR3 DNA sequence: TGTGCCAGCAGCCGAACTAACAGGGGGCCAAGGAGAAGGCCCTACGAGCAGTACTTC.

The chain combines TRBV14 with TRBJ2-7, with D possibly TRBD2 on 6 matching bases. The CDR3 spans 13 residues. CDR1 is SGHDN and CDR2 is FVKESK in the germline V gene. The ends were cut back, 4 bases at V and 6 bases at J, with 13 bases in the middle. The CDR3 is CASSLGSSGEQYF. Here the CDR3 DNA reads TGTGCCAGCAGCCTCGGGAGTTCAGGCGAGCAGTACTTC.

The chain couples TRBV30 to TRBJ1-2; tentative D call: TRBD1 (5 bases). V lost 0 bases and J lost 8, with 10 bases in between. Looked up from germline, CDR1 is GTSNPN and CDR2 is SVGIG (reference sequence). The CDR3 contains 12 residues. CDR3: CAWSVGGLGYTF. The DNA for the CDR3 is TGTGCCTGGAGTGTGGGGGGACTCGGCTACACCTTC.

This clone was detected once. The chain uses TRBV5-1 and TRBJ1-1, with 11 bases aligning to TRBD1. From germline, CDR1 is SGHRS and CDR2 YFSETQ. The CDR3 totals 16 residues. Trimming at V came to 7 bases and at J to 7 bases, leaving 15 bases not matched to a gene. CDR3: CASGPSRDRGGHEAFF. The CDR3 DNA follows: TGCGCCAGCGGCCCGTCCCGGGACAGGGGGGGCCATGAAGCTTTCTTT. The whole variable domain, remainder taken from reference TRBV5-1 and TRBJ1-1, is KAGVTQTPRYLIKTRGQQVTLSCSPISGHRSVSWYQQTPGQGLQFLFEYFSETQRNKGNFPGRFSGRQFSNSRSEMNVSTLELGDSALYLCASGPSRDRGGHEAFFGQGTRLTVV.

The V call is TRBV7-9, the J call TRBJ2-5; 8 bases match TRBD1. The germline V gene encodes CDR1 SEHNR and CDR2 FQNEAQ (reference sequence). V shed 5 bases, J shed 2 bases, and the junction held 10 bases outside the gene matches. This CDR3 has 16 residues. CDR3 coding DNA: TGTGCCAGCAGCGACGGAGGGACAGGTTGGCAAGAGACCCAGTACTTC. Protein: CASSDGGTGWQETQYF. Drawing the rest from reference TRBV7-9 and TRBJ2-5, the complete variable domain is DTGVSQNPRHKITKRGQNVTFRCDPISEHNRLYWYRQTLGQGPEFLTYFQNEAQLEKSRLLSDRFSAERPKGSFSTLEIQRTEQGDSAMYLCASSDGGTGWQETQYFGPGTRLLVL.

The rearrangement uses TRBV28 and TRBJ2-7; 10 nucleotides align to TRBD1. Per germline, CDR1 MDHEN and CDR2 SYDVKM. J gave up 5 bases and V 5 bases, and 33 bases lay outside the gene matches. The CDR3 totals 23 residues. Written as DNA, the CDR3 is TGTGCCAGCAGTCCGCTAGTCGATAAAGACAGGGGGCTTCTTAACACGCATCAGCACGAGCAGTACTTC. Amino acid sequence: CASSPLVDKDRGLLNTHQHEQYF.

This clone appeared a single time. The rearrangement links TRBV7-9 to TRBJ1-1; a possible D gene is TRBD1 (6 bases). Trimming pared 5 bases from V and 5 bases from J, leaving 9 bases between. This CDR3 comprises 12 residues. Germline V CDR1 and CDR2: SEHNR, FQNEAQ (reference sequence). The DNA of the CDR3 is TGTGCCAGCAGCAACCAGGGGACTGAAGCTTTCTTT. It specifies CASSNQGTEAFF. Supplemented by reference TRBV7-9 and TRBJ1-1, the full variable domain reads DTGVSQNPRHKITKRGQNVTFRCDPISEHNRLYWYRQTLGQGPEFLTYFQNEAQLEKSRLLSDRFSAERPKGSFSTLEIQRTEQGDSAMYLCASSNQGTEAFFGQGTRLTVV.

As for this clone: This sample includes further DNA sequences coding for the same CDR3. The chain uses TRBV2 and TRBJ2-7; maybe TRBD2 (6 bases). The CDR3 runs 12 residues. CDR1 is SNHLY, CDR2 FYNNEI, per germline. Trimming cost V 10 bases and J 4 bases, with 14 bases left between them. The CDR3 sequence is CATRGTGYEQYF. In DNA, the CDR3 is TGTGCCACCCGGGGGACCGGTTACGAGCAGTACTTC.

The chain employs TRBV19 and TRBJ2-5, with a possible D match to TRBD1 (5 bases). CDR3 length equals 12 residues. V was cut by 8 bases and J by 3 bases, with 10 bases left in between. Germline CDR1 and CDR2: LNHDA and SQIVND (reference sequence). CDR3: CASSGPEETQYF. CDR3 in DNA: TGTGCCAGTTCAGGGCCAGAAGAGACCCAGTACTTC. The whole variable domain, remainder taken from reference TRBV19 and TRBJ2-5, is DGGITQSPKYLFRKEGQNVTLSCEQNLNHDAMYWYRQDPGQGLRLIYYSQIVNDFQKGDIAEGYSVSREKKESFPLTVTSAQKNPTAFYLCASSGPEETQYFGPGTRLLVL.

This clone was found once. The chain links TRBV13 to TRBJ2-7; TRBD1 aligns across 7 bases. Germline V gene data show CDR1 as PRHDT and CDR2 as FYEKMQ (reference sequence). The CDR3 is 15 residues long. The V and J ends lost 4 bases and 1 base, in that order; junction bases with no gene match: 7. The DNA for the CDR3 is TGTGCCAGCAGCTCCCGGGACAGCGGTTCCTACGAGCAGTACTTC. Protein sequence: CASSSRDSGSYEQYF.

V usage is TRBV5-5 and J usage is TRBJ1-4; D perhaps matches TRBD1 (5 bases). Trimming shortened V by 4 bases and J by 6 bases, and 19 bases separated the two germline ends. The CDR3 extends over 16 amino acids. Germline V CDR1 and CDR2: SGHKS, YYEKEE (reference sequence). The CDR3 is CASSHPSGAYDEKLFF. CDR3 DNA sequence: TGTGCCAGCAGCCACCCCAGCGGGGCGTATGATGAAAAACTGTTTTTT. The whole variable domain, filled in from reference TRBV5-5 and TRBJ1-4, reads DAGVTQSPTHLIKTRGQQVTLRCSPISGHKSVSWYQQVLGQGPQFIFQYYEKEERGRGNFPDRFSARQFPNYSSELNVNALLLGDSALYLCASSHPSGAYDEKLFFGSGTQLSVL.

This chain's CDR3 is CAWSFNNEQFF. CDR3 bases: TGTGCCTGGAGTTTTAACAATGAGCAGTTCTTC. The genes are TRBV30 and TRBJ2-1, with D unclear. Germline V gives CDR1 GTSNPN, CDR2 SVGIG (reference sequence). The CDR3 spans 11 residues. Between the trimmed V and J ends, which lost 2 bases and 5 bases, there was a span of 4 bases. The variable domain in full, with the rest retrieved from reference TRBV30 and TRBJ2-1, is SQTIHQWPATLVQPVGSPLSLECTVEGTSNPNLYWYRQAAGRGLQLLFYSVGIGQISSEVPQNLSASRPQDRQFILSSKKLLLSDSGFYLCAWSFNNEQFFGPGTRLTVL.

The V and J genes are TRBV7-9 and TRBJ2-7, with 9 bases identical to TRBD1. This CDR3 region has 16 residues. Trimming took 5 bases from V and 3 from J; bases not matched to a gene: 11. Germline assignment: CDR1 SEHNR and CDR2 FQNEAQ (reference sequence). DNA of the CDR3: TGTGCCAGCAGCCCGACCTCGGGACAGGGCCTCTACGAGCAGTACTTC. This sequence encodes CASSPTSGQGLYEQYF.

The J gene is TRBJ1-2, the V gene TRBV2; 7 nucleotides match TRBD1. The CDR3 has 14 residues. Per the germline V gene, CDR1 is SNHLY and CDR2 is FYNNEI. J gave up 7 bases and V 3 bases, and 8 bases lay outside the gene matches. The CDR3 DNA follows: TGTGCCAGCAGTGACGGACAGGCTGGGGGTGGCTACACCTTC. Its protein is CASSDGQAGGGYTF.

The rearrangement uses TRBV5-6 and TRBJ1-1; TRBD1 aligns across 7 bases. From germline, CDR1 is SGHDT and CDR2 YYEEEE. The CDR3 runs 15 residues. V dropped 3 bases and J dropped 0; count of bases not matched to a gene: 5. The DNA of the CDR3 is TGTGCCAGCAGCTCGGAGGGGGCTGTGAACACTGAAGCTTTCTTT. Protein product: CASSSEGAVNTEAFF.